What follows are 23 T cell receptor beta chains derived from one specimen sequenced in a study of PD-1 blockade in classical Hodgkin lymphoma. Using immunoSEQ multiplex PCR, the repertoire was profiled, and TCRdb retains in-frame clones only, with some absent. The sample contains under 30,000 clones, about 80% of which appear only once. The time point was: cycle 4 day 1 (C4D1), after less than seven weeks of nivolumab. Each patient experienced a relapse that followed autologous stem cell transplantation, and brentuximab vedotin exposure varied. Sequencing was performed on peripheral blood mononuclear cells (PBMCs), taken before the fourth cycle of nivolumab. The origin of the receptors is a human donor with classical Hodgkin lymphoma.

The rearrangement uses TRBV14 and TRBJ1-2; a weak D match, TRBD1 (5 bases). With 3 bases removed from V and 4 bases from J, the gap between germline ends came to 15 bases. From germline, CDR1 is SGHDN and CDR2 FVKESK. The CDR3 is made up of 15 amino acids. The DNA for the CDR3 is TGTGCCAGCAGCCAGCTAGCAGGGTCTTCCTATGGCTACACCTTC. Protein: CASSQLAGSSYGYTF.

The CDR3 DNA reads TGCAGCGTTGCTGACTACGAGCAGTACTTC. Translating it yields CSVADYEQYF. The chain employs TRBV29-1 and TRBJ2-7; D remains ambiguous. Germline V lookup: CDR1 SQVTM, CDR2 ANQGSEA. Trimming removed 4 bases at V and 3 bases at J, with 4 bases between. The CDR3 is 10 amino acids.

The genes are TRBV27 and TRBJ2-1; the D gene is possibly TRBD1 (6 bases). V lost 8 bases and J 3 bases, leaving 11 bases between the germline ends. CDR1 MNHEY and CDR2 SMNVEV come from the germline V gene (reference sequence). The CDR3 is 13 amino acids. Here the CDR3 reads CASGQGHYNEQFF. Written as DNA, the CDR3 is TGTGCCAGCGGGCAGGGGCACTACAATGAGCAGTTCTTC.

The gene calls are TRBV14 and TRBJ2-3; no clear D. The CDR3 loop spans 12 amino acids. The V gene lost 5 bases and the J gene lost 3 bases, with 6 bases spanning the gap. The germline V gene has CDR1 SGHDN and CDR2 FVKESK. The CDR3 sequence: CASSYTTDTQYF. CDR3 DNA sequence: TGTGCCAGCAGCTACACTACAGATACGCAGTATTTT.

The chain combines TRBV5-4 with TRBJ1-2; possible D gene TRBD1, 5 bases. V was cut by 3 bases and J by 2 bases, with 11 bases left in between. This CDR3 is 14 amino acids long. Looked up from germline, CDR1 is SGHNT and CDR2 is YYREEE (reference sequence). The CDR3 nucleotides are TGTGCCAGCAGCTGGGGCCCGAGGAACTATGGCTACACCTTC. Protein sequence: CASSWGPRNYGYTF. The full variable domain, in which reference TRBV5-4 and TRBJ1-2 provide the parts outside the CDR3, is ETGVTQSPTHLIKTRGQQVTLRCSSQSGHNTVSWYQQALGQGPQFIFQYYREEENGRGNFPPRFSGLQFPNYSSELNVNALELDDSALYLCASSWGPRNYGYTFGSGTRLTVV.

This chain joins TRBV9 and TRBJ2-1; possible D gene TRBD1, 6 bases. The CDR3 extends over 17 amino acids. Trimming removed 4 bases from V and 0 bases from J, with 17 bases in between. Germline CDR1 is SGDLS and CDR2 is YYNGEE. The CDR3: CASSRTAGVDSYNEQFF. The CDR3 coding sequence is TGTGCCAGCAGCCGGACAGCAGGGGTGGACTCCTACAATGAGCAGTTCTTC.

The chain recombines TRBV4-1 with TRBJ2-1; D is perhaps TRBD2 (6 bases). V lost 3 bases and J lost 10, with 19 bases in between. CDR3 size: 15 residues. CDR1 and CDR2 (germline): MGHRA, YSYEKL. The chain's CDR3 is CASSQAGTLPMEQFF. The CDR3 DNA sequence: TGCGCCAGCAGCCAGGCCGGGACTCTCCCTATGGAGCAGTTCTTC.

This clone was observed a single time. This chain joins TRBV18 and TRBJ2-2; a weak D match, TRBD1 (5 bases). This CDR3 has 15 residues. Germline CDR1 is KGHSH and CDR2 is LQKENI. V was cut by 4 bases and J by 5 bases, with 14 bases left in between. CDR3 in DNA: TGTGCCAGCTCACTAATCAGGGTGCAAACCGGGGAGCTGTTTTTT. As protein: CASSLIRVQTGELFF.

The rearrangement links TRBV10-3 to TRBJ1-1, with D unresolved. The germline V and J ends were trimmed by 1 base and 8 bases, with 14 bases remaining between them. The CDR3 is 14 amino acids. Germline values: CDR1 ENHRY, CDR2 SYGVKD. Here the CDR3 reads CAISEWQSNAEAFF. In DNA, the CDR3 is TGTGCCATCAGTGAGTGGCAGTCAAACGCCGAAGCTTTCTTT.

A single count supports this clone. V is TRBV2 and J is TRBJ2-5; 13 bases align to TRBD2. This CDR3 is built from 15 residues. V shed 4 bases, J shed 5 bases, and the junction held 4 bases outside the gene matches. Germline V gives CDR1 SNHLY, CDR2 FYNNEI. In nucleotides, the CDR3 is TGTGCCAGCAGTGGACTAGCGGGGGGTGGGGAGACCCAGTACTTC. Translating it yields CASSGLAGGGETQYF.

The J gene is TRBJ1-1, the V gene TRBV4-2, with D unclear. The germline gives CDR1 LGHNA, CDR2 YNFKEQ. V was shortened by 0 bases and J by 1 base, with 3 bases between the two germline ends. CDR3 length equals 13 residues. The CDR3 sequence is CASSQDKNTEAFF. The DNA of the CDR3 is TGTGCCAGCAGCCAAGACAAGAACACTGAAGCTTTCTTT.

The chain has TRBV2 and TRBJ1-5; TRBD1 might be the D (5 bases). From germline, CDR1 is SNHLY and CDR2 FYNNEI. The CDR3 runs to 16 residues. V lost 6 bases and J 5 bases, leaving 20 bases between the germline ends. This chain's CDR3 is CASRRGPGSGDQPQHF. CDR3 coding DNA: TGTGCCAGCAGAAGGGGCCCTGGGTCGGGGGATCAGCCCCAGCATTTT.

J is TRBJ2-7 and V is TRBV28; no definite D call. Per germline, CDR1 MDHEN and CDR2 SYDVKM. Deletions cut 3 bases from V and 1 base from J, with 4 bases between. This CDR3 has 12 amino acids. In nucleotides, the CDR3 is TGTGCCAGCAGTTTGTTTTCCTACGAGCAGTACTTC. Protein product: CASSLFSYEQYF.

The chain has TRBV7-2 and TRBJ1-2; no clear D gene. The CDR3 runs to 13 residues. The germline V gene has CDR1 SGHTA and CDR2 FQGNSA. Trimming took off 2 bases at V and 8 bases at J, with 12 bases between the two ends. The CDR3 sequence is CASSLRLSGGYTF. In nucleotides, the CDR3 is TGTGCCAGCAGCTTACGACTATCGGGGGGCTACACCTTC.

The rearrangement uses TRBV18 and TRBJ1-3, with a tentative D call TRBD1 (5 bases). Trimming took 3 bases from V and 0 from J, leaving 9 bases between them. Germline CDR1 and CDR2: KGHSH and LQKENI. This CDR3 has 15 amino acids. The CDR3 DNA sequence: TGTGCCAGCTCACCTGGGGCGGACTCTGGAAACACCATATATTTT. Translated, it gives CASSPGADSGNTIYF.

The chain combines TRBV7-9 with TRBJ1-2; 7 nucleotides align to TRBD1. J gave up 6 bases and V 9 bases, and 10 bases lay outside the gene matches. The CDR3 is made up of 13 amino acids. Germline CDR1 is SEHNR and CDR2 is FQNEAQ (reference sequence). CDR3 coding DNA: TGTGCCAGTCTACAGGGACAGTACGATGGCTACACCTTC. Translating it yields CASLQGQYDGYTF.

The chain recombines TRBV7-9 with TRBJ2-3; 7 nucleotides line up with TRBD1. CDR1 is SEHNR and CDR2 is FQNEAQ in the germline V gene (reference sequence). This CDR3 has 14 residues. The junction had 6 bases not matched to a gene; V was cut back by 8 bases and J by 1 base. In nucleotides, the CDR3 is TGTGCCAGCCGGGCCACAGGGGGCACAGATACGCAGTATTTT. Amino acid sequence: CASRATGGTDTQYF.

This chain uses TRBV30 with TRBJ2-2; D is unclear. The germline V gene encodes CDR1 GTSNPN and CDR2 SVGIG (reference sequence). V was trimmed by 3 bases and J by 0 bases, leaving 14 bases between them. The CDR3 is 16 amino acids. The CDR3 reads CAWRWEGWSNTGELFF. In DNA, the CDR3 is TGTGCCTGGAGATGGGAAGGGTGGTCGAACACCGGGGAGCTGTTTTTT.

Comments on this clone: Mismatch with germline at one junction end may stem from a read error. This sample includes further DNA sequences coding for the same CDR3. This chain joins TRBV9 and TRBJ2-7; a weak D match, TRBD2 (6 bases). The CDR3 totals 14 residues. Looked up from germline, CDR1 is SGDLS and CDR2 is YYNGEE. CDR3 residues: CASSVGGISYEQYF. The CDR3 DNA sequence: TGTGCCAGCAGCGTAGGCGGGATCTCCTACGAGCAGTACTTT.

The chain combines TRBV6-1 with TRBJ2-7, with D tentatively TRBD1 (6 bases). V was trimmed by 1 base and J by 2 bases, leaving 12 bases between them. CDR3 length: 15 residues. Germline V gene sequence: CDR1 MNHNS, CDR2 SASEGT. In nucleotides, the CDR3 is TGTGCCAGCAGTGAAGGGCTGGGGGCGGCCTACGAGCAGTACTTC. Residues: CASSEGLGAAYEQYF.

V and J are TRBV7-9 and TRBJ2-7; unclear D gene. The CDR3 sequence is 14 residues long. Trimming removed 1 base at V and 3 bases at J, with 10 bases between. The germline V gene has CDR1 SEHNR and CDR2 FQNEAQ (reference sequence). This CDR3 reads CASSLVAGDYEQYF. The CDR3 bases are TGTGCCAGCAGCTTAGTGGCAGGTGACTACGAGCAGTACTTC.

The table lists this clone with a count of one. Mismatch with germline at one junction end may stem from a read error. This chain uses TRBV28 with TRBJ1-2; D unresolved. This CDR3 has 15 residues. Germline-derived CDR1 and CDR2 are MDHEN and SYDVKM. The CDR3 spells CASRLWEGSVYGYTF. In DNA form, the CDR3 reads TGTGCCAGCAGGTTATGGGAGGGTTCCGTCTATGGCTACACCTTC.

This sequence joins TRBV7-8 and TRBJ1-4, with a possible D match to TRBD1 (5 bases). Trimming took off 5 bases at V and 4 bases at J, with 14 bases between the two ends. The CDR3 totals 15 residues. Per the germline V gene, CDR1 is SGHVS and CDR2 is FQNEAQ. As DNA, the CDR3 is TGTGCCAGCAGCCCCGAGTGGGGCTTTAATGAAAAACTGTTTTTT. Translated: CASSPEWGFNEKLFF.